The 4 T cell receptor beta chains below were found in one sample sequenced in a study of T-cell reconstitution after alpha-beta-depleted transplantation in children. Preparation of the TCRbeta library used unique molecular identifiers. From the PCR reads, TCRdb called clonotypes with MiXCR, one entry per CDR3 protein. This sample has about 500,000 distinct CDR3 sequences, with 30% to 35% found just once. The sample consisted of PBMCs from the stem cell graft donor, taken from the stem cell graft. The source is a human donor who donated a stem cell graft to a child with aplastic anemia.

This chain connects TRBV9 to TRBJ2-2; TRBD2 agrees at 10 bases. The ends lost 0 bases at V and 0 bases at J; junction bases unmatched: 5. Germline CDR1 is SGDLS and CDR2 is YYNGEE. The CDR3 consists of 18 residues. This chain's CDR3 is CASSVVLLAGANTGELFF. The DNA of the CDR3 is TGTGCCAGCAGCGTAGTCCTTCTAGCGGGAGCGAACACCGGGGAGCTGTTTTTT.

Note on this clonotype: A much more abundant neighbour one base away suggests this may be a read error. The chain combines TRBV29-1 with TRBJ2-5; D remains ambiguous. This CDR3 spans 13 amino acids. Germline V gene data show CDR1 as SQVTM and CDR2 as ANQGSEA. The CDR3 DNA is TGCAGCGTTGACTCTGGCAGTCCAGAGGCCCAGTACTTC. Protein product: CSVDSGSPEAQYF.

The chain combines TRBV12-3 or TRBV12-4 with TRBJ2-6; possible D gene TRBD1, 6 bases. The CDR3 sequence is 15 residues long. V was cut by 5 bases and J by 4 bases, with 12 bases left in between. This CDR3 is CASSSRQAGANVLTF. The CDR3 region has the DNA TGTGCCAGCAGTAGCAGACAGGCAGGGGCCAACGTCCTGACTTTC.

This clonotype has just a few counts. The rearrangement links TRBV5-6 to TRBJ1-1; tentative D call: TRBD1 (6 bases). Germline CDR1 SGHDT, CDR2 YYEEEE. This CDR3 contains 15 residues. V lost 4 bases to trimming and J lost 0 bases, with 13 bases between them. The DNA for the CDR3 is TGTGCCAGCAGCCCCGGGACATTCATGAACACTGAAGCTTTCTTT. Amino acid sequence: CASSPGTFMNTEAFF. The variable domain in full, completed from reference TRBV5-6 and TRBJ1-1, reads DAGVTQSPTHLIKTRGQQVTLRCSPKSGHDTVSWYQQALGQGPQFIFQYYEEEERQRGNFPDRFSGHQFPNYSSELNVNALLLGDSALYLCASSPGTFMNTEAFFGQGTRLTVV.